Each of the 21 T cell receptor beta chains below was sequenced from the same sample in a study of CD8 T cells in ankylosing spondylitis. TCRdb used MiXCR to reprocess the 5' RACE reads, holding one entry per CDR3 protein. Of around 99,000 distinct CDR3 sequences detected, around 9.4% appear once; the ten largest clones hold about 4.6%. Sequenced material: blood, either unsorted or a sorted T cell fraction (not recorded which). The source of these receptors is a male donor with ankylosing spondylitis or in good health (not recorded which).

Many counts were recorded for this clonotype. The rearrangement uses TRBV27 and TRBJ2-7; perhaps TRBD2 as D (5 bases). The CDR3 contains 12 residues. In germline, CDR1 is MNHEY, CDR2 SMNVEV (reference sequence). The V end was cut by 3 bases, the J end by 5 bases, with 8 bases between. As DNA, the CDR3 is TGTGCCAGCAGTTTTCGGGGTGACGAGCAGTACTTC. This encodes CASSFRGDEQYF.

This clonotype was counted once. A much more abundant neighbour one base away suggests this may be a read error. V and J are TRBV28 and TRBJ1-1; D remains ambiguous. The CDR3 length is 11 residues. Looked up from germline, CDR1 is MDHEN and CDR2 is SYDVKM. In nucleotides, the CDR3 is TGTGTCAGCAGTTTTTACACTGAAGCTTTCTTT. This sequence encodes CVSSFYTEAFF.

This clonotype appeared many times. The chain employs TRBV12-3 or TRBV12-4 and TRBJ1-5; 7 bases are shared with TRBD1. The CDR3 loop spans 15 amino acids. V shed 3 bases, J shed 5 bases, and the junction held 7 bases outside the gene matches. The CDR3 DNA sequence: TGTGCCAGCAGTTTCGAGGGGACAGCTGATCAGCCCCAGCATTTT. Encoded protein: CASSFEGTADQPQHF.

This clonotype was recorded a few times. The chain carries TRBV27 and TRBJ2-5, with D possibly matching TRBD2 (5 bases). Between the trimmed V and J ends, which lost 3 bases and 1 base, there was a span of 9 bases. The CDR3 extends over 14 amino acids. Germline V gives CDR1 MNHEY, CDR2 SMNVEV (reference sequence). This chain's CDR3 is CASSFLASQETQYF. The CDR3 DNA reads TGTGCCAGCAGTTTTCTAGCTTCCCAAGAGACCCAGTACTTC.

This clonotype appeared many times. The chain employs TRBV12-3 or TRBV12-4 and TRBJ1-6, with D possibly matching TRBD1 (5 bases). The CDR3 totals 13 residues. V lost 7 bases and J 4 bases, leaving 8 bases between the germline ends. The CDR3 nucleotides read TGTGCCAGCATGGGACTATATAATTCACCCCTCCACTTT. It yields the protein CASMGLYNSPLHF.

This clonotype appeared many times. DNA of the CDR3: TGTGCCAGCAGCCTCACAGAGGCCGGAACCGGGGAGCTGTTTTTT. As protein: CASSLTEAGTGELFF. V gene TRBV3-1 combines with J gene TRBJ2-2; D remains ambiguous. Germline V gene data show CDR1 as LGHDT and CDR2 as YNNKEL (reference sequence). Trimming took 4 bases from V and 5 from J, leaving 14 bases between them. The CDR3 is made up of 15 amino acids.

This clonotype was detected many times. This rearrangement joins TRBV12-3 or TRBV12-4 to TRBJ2-7; a possible D gene is TRBD2 (6 bases). The CDR3 covers 15 residues. Trimming left V 3 bases short and J 5 bases short, with 17 bases between. The CDR3 loop reads CASSLGRGTVDEQYF. The CDR3 DNA follows: TGTGCCAGCAGTTTGGGGCGGGGCACAGTTGACGAGCAGTACTTC.

This clonotype has at least ten counts. The chain combines TRBV9 with TRBJ2-7; 11 bases fit TRBD2. J gave up 3 bases and V 3 bases, and 5 bases lay outside the gene matches. Germline values: CDR1 SGDLS, CDR2 YYNGEE. This CDR3 region has 15 residues. CDR3 bases: TGTGCCAGCAGCGCCGGGACTAGCGGCTTCTACGAGCAGTACTTC. It codes for CASSAGTSGFYEQYF.

This chain uses TRBV3-1 with TRBJ1-1; unclear D gene. The CDR3 loop spans 12 amino acids. Deletions cut 4 bases from V and 4 bases from J, with 7 bases between. Germline V lookup: CDR1 LGHDT, CDR2 YNNKEL (reference sequence). The CDR3 loop is CASSLGPTEAFF. The CDR3 DNA is TGTGCCAGCAGCCTCGGGCCCACTGAAGCTTTCTTT.

This clonotype was seen at least ten times. The CDR3 here is CSARVAGGQETQYF. CDR3 sequence (DNA): TGCAGTGCTAGAGTAGCGGGGGGCCAAGAGACCCAGTACTTC. The J gene is TRBJ2-5, the V gene TRBV20-1; TRBD2 aligns across 10 bases. Unmatched junction bases numbered 0, after V lost 1 base and J lost 1 base. The CDR3 is 14 residues long. The germline CDR1 and CDR2 sequences are DFQATT and SNEGSKA (reference sequence).

This sequence joins TRBV7-1 and TRBJ2-5, with 7 bases fitting TRBD1. TRBV7-1 is an ORF for which the function is uncertain. This CDR3 is built from 15 residues. With 7 bases clipped from V and 4 bases from J, the junction kept 12 bases outside the gene matches. CDR3 region: CASIPRGGRTETQYF. Written as DNA, the CDR3 is TGTGCCAGCATCCCTAGAGGGGGCAGGACAGAGACCCAGTACTTC.

The chain joins TRBV7-8 to TRBJ1-1; no definite D call. V dropped 5 bases and J dropped 7 bases, with 14 bases sitting between them. Germline CDR1 reads SGHVS; CDR2 reads FQNEAQ. This CDR3 spans 13 amino acids. This CDR3 reads CASSLSVLSEAFF. The CDR3 DNA follows: TGTGCCAGCAGCCTTAGCGTCCTAAGTGAAGCTTTCTTT.

Comments on this clonotype: This sequence may be a read error, since a much larger clone differs from it by one base. The genes are TRBV12-3 or TRBV12-4 and TRBJ1-2; D remains ambiguous. CDR3 length equals 12 residues. The CDR3 DNA sequence: TGTGCCAACAGTTTGGGTATCAATGGCTACACCTTC. Protein: CANSLGINGYTF.

At least ten counts were recorded for this clonotype. This chain links TRBV12-3 or TRBV12-4 with TRBJ1-2, with no clear D. The V end was cut by 1 base, the J end by 5 bases, with 8 bases between. CDR3 length: 13 residues. CDR3 sequence reads: CASSLGQSYGYTF. The CDR3 DNA follows: TGTGCCAGCAGTTTAGGCCAGAGTTATGGCTACACCTTC.

The rearrangement joins TRBV5-1 to TRBJ2-1; weak D call: TRBD2 (5 bases). The germline V gene encodes CDR1 SGHRS and CDR2 YFSETQ. V was pared by 4 bases and J by 10 bases, with 18 bases between. The CDR3 extends over 14 amino acids. The CDR3 nucleotides are TGCGCCAGCAGCCTAGCTATGGGGAGCCAAGAGCAGTTCTTC. It encodes CASSLAMGSQEQFF.

This clonotype was found many times. J is TRBJ2-3 and V is TRBV9; perhaps TRBD1 as D (6 bases). The CDR3 has 14 residues. V was clipped by 7 bases and J by 2 bases, with 14 bases between them. Germline V gene data show CDR1 as SGDLS and CDR2 as YYNGEE. In nucleotides, the CDR3 is TGTGCCAGCGGGGACATTAGGAACACAGATACGCAGTATTTT. This translates into CASGDIRNTDTQYF. The variable domain in full, completed from reference TRBV9 and TRBJ2-3, reads DSGVTQTPKHLITATGQRVTLRCSPRSGDLSVYWYQQSLDQGLQFLIQYYNGEERAKGNILERFSAQQFPDLHSELNLSSLELGDSALYFCASGDIRNTDTQYFGPGTRLTVL.

In this sample, this clonotype turned up many times. This chain uses TRBV20-1 with TRBJ2-1; TRBD2 is a possible D gene (6 bases). V was trimmed by 3 bases and J by 7 bases, leaving 16 bases between them. Germline CDR1 and CDR2: DFQATT and SNEGSKA (reference sequence). The CDR3 has 14 residues. The CDR3 is CSARGGFKKNEQFF. The CDR3 nucleotides are TGCAGTGCTAGGGGGGGATTTAAAAAAAATGAGCAGTTCTTC.

This clonotype appeared many times. V gene TRBV6-1 combines with J gene TRBJ2-1; possibly TRBD1 for D (5 bases). CDR3 length: 15 amino acids. Looked up from germline, CDR1 is MNHNS and CDR2 is SASEGT. The V gene lost 2 bases and the J gene lost 4 bases, with 12 bases spanning the gap. The CDR3 DNA follows: TGTGCCAGCAGTGAAACAGGCCCTTTTTACAATGAGCAGTTCTTC. Protein: CASSETGPFYNEQFF.

The gene calls are TRBV6-1 and TRBJ1-2, with 8 nucleotides matching TRBD1. Germline trimming cut 5 bases from V and 3 bases from J; bases unmatched to any gene: 8. CDR1 and CDR2 (germline): MNHNS, SASEGT. The length of the CDR3 is 15 residues. CDR3 DNA: TGTGCCAGCAGTCCCGAGACAGGGGTGGACTATGGCTACACCTTC. It codes for CASSPETGVDYGYTF.

The chain joins TRBV12-3 or TRBV12-4 to TRBJ2-2, with D possibly being TRBD2 (6 bases). The CDR3 extends over 15 amino acids. The V end lost 8 bases, the J end lost 0 bases, and 13 bases lay between the germline ends. In DNA form, the CDR3 reads TGTGCCAGCGGTGCGGGGCCTACGAACACCGGGGAGCTGTTTTTT. It translates to CASGAGPTNTGELFF.

At least ten counts were recorded for this clonotype. The chain has TRBV9 and TRBJ2-7; D possibly corresponds to TRBD2 (5 bases). The length of the CDR3 is 12 residues. Trimming removed 4 bases from V and 6 bases from J, with 11 bases in between. Looked up from germline, CDR1 is SGDLS and CDR2 is YYNGEE. For the CDR3, the DNA is TGTGCCAGCAGCCTTCCCAGCGGCGAGCAGTACTTC. This translates into CASSLPSGEQYF. Full variable domain (outside the CDR3, taken from reference TRBV9 and TRBJ2-7): DSGVTQTPKHLITATGQRVTLRCSPRSGDLSVYWYQQSLDQGLQFLIQYYNGEERAKGNILERFSAQQFPDLHSELNLSSLELGDSALYFCASSLPSGEQYFGPGTRLTVT.